The T cell receptor (beta chain) under discussion was sequenced for a study of cytomegalovirus exposure and HLA in healthy donors (dated by TCRdb to the late 2010s). Regarding the research as a whole: An earlier analysis of several hundred of the donors reported more than 250 Gb of sequence data and around 120 million unique TCR beta sequences from 190 million or so T cells. In a later analysis, previously published TCR beta repertoires from several hundred donors were re-analyzed and high-resolution HLA genotyping was added so that TCR occurrence patterns could be studied. In an earlier analysis of 500 to 650 of the donors, high-throughput TCR beta sequencing was used to judge whether each TCR beta V gene segment behaved as functional or pseudogenic. To predict cytomegalovirus infection status, the study combined high-throughput TCR immunosequencing, statistical association of individual TCRs with disease status, and machine learning. Among almost 400 genotyped donors of the cohort, an average of about 240,000 unique TCR beta nucleotide sequences were sequenced per donor, roughly 18% of them non-productive. Every discovery cohort repertoire had been produced on one sequencing platform. In the later analysis, no new phenotypic data were used to find candidate immune exposures; instead, reliance was placed on TCR beta sequences and their occurrence across donors. HLA typing included class I and class II loci at four-digit resolution. An early release that covered roughly 600 HLA-typed donors contained 300 to 350 gigabases of sequencing data and around 85 million unique TCR sequences. A later genetic analysis used genome-wide SNP genotypes for about 60% of the roughly 700 donors, treating that subset as a discovery cohort. Using immunosequencing, the study profiled T cell repertoires from around 680 subjects and related those repertoires to cytomegalovirus serostatus. In addition to the first cohort of roughly 670 subjects, a separate validation cohort of 100 to 150 different subjects was used. Alongside the repertoire data, information on donor age, sex, ethnicity and CMV serostatus was compiled. Because of strong linkage in the cohort, roughly five DR-DQ haplotypes were treated as single units for association and clustering. The aim of the study was to test whether cataloging public T cell receptors could identify signatures of past pathogen exposure. Of the roughly 420 genotyped donors, 75% to 85% were placed in the genetic ancestry cluster associated with self-reported Caucasian donors. Typing coverage varied by locus: roughly 620-640 donors for A, B, C, DRB1 and DQB1; some 520 for DQA1; about 570 for DPA1; more than 450 for DPB1. The paper's findings and limits, for the study overall: The study gave a list of more than 150 TCR beta chains associated with cytomegalovirus. Compared with equally common non-associated chains, HLA-associated TCR beta chains in a later analysis were more clonally expanded and had lower generation probabilities. In vitro tests confirmed that a few of the cytomegalovirus-associated TCR beta chains recognize cytomegalovirus antigens. A cluster of highly shared sequence variants was judged likely to represent a technical artifact of the sequencing pipeline. CMV serostatus was the only immune exposure information available for the cohort. Linkage disequilibrium might explain the correlated functional status among segregating V segments, but an unknown experimental factor could not be ruled out. Several of the top co-occurrence clusters appeared to be linked to parvovirus B19, influenza, CMV and Epstein-Barr virus, according to a later analysis. A further reported finding was that TCR beta sequences accurately predicted the HLA-A and HLA-B alleles for most subjects in the first cohort. Most CMV-associated TCR beta chains appeared to be HLA-restricted in a later analysis, and the HLA associations seemed to be driven largely by CMV exposure. Cytomegalovirus status was reported to be diagnosed by the classifier with high specificity and sensitivity in both the original and validation cohorts. V-gene and J-gene trimming of TCR beta chains was associated with a missense DCLRE1C variant in a later genetic analysis, and the association was replicated in an independent cohort. According to a later genetic analysis, donors in an Asian-associated ancestry cluster had fewer N-insertions in productive TCRs than the roughly 700-donor mean. Roughly uniform sequencing depth across donors was assumed in presence/absence analyses, although this assumption may not hold. Across donors, most TCR sequences were observed very rarely, whereas some public TCRs were present in many individuals. Specific HLA alleles were associated with over 15,000 TCR beta sequences at a false discovery rate of 0.05 in a later analysis. Because counts were too low, more than 15 rarely observed V segments, including chromosome 9 orphons, were left out of the earlier analysis of some 640 of the donors. According to a later analysis, TCR association rates differed among HLA loci, with DRB1 alleles showing the most associated TCRs and HLA-C alleles showing the fewest. Strong co-occurrence of HLA alleles, especially DR and DQ, made assigning TCR associations to individual alleles difficult. The 87-base-pair reads could not distinguish some IMGT-functional V segments, including TRBV6-2 and TRBV6-3, so those segments were excluded. Because HLA typing was missing for some donors at each locus, association tests included only the typed subset. In an earlier analysis of roughly 560 of the donors, most TCR beta V segments were observed in productive rearrangements about 90% or about 30% of the time, broadly matching IMGT annotations. This cohort had only TCR beta chains sequenced, and the lack of alpha or paired-chain data limited which features could be detected. The authors suggested that the approach could potentially be generalized to other disease states and immunological phenotypes.

The cohort was made up of 666 healthy bone marrow donors. At the time of sampling, all cohort members were nominally healthy, though unrecorded immune exposures were likely present. The donor tested CMV seropositive and was one of the 289 seropositive cohort members. Every donor gave a peripheral blood sample, and the peripheral blood mononuclear cells from that sample were used for TCR beta sequencing. Genomic DNA was extracted from the blood cell samples with the Qiagen DNeasy Blood Extraction Kit. The library was generated by the immunoSEQ multiplex PCR assay. The multiplex PCR relied on a mix of 60 forward primers for TCR Vbeta segments and 13 reverse primers for TCR Jbeta segments. The CDR3 region of rearranged TCR beta genes was amplified from genomic DNA by a multiplex PCR assay. Amplified TCR beta libraries were sequenced as 87-base-pair reads on the Illumina HiSeq System. The study's own analysis went as follows. A later analysis tallied 75 million to 95 million unique TCR beta chains across the 666 repertoires, and about 10 million of those chains were shared by two or more donors. Raw reads were error-corrected and collapsed into unique sequences by a nearest-neighbor algorithm in which closely related sequences were merged to remove PCR and sequencing errors. CDR3 sequences were aligned to IMGT reference sequences to assign V, D and J gene segments. Each retained sequence needed at least a six-nucleotide match to both a V gene segment and a J gene segment. A rearrangement was called productive if the CDR3 had no stop codons and remained in frame with V and J, and every other rearrangement was called non-productive. CDR3 was defined by IMGT convention, running from the second conserved V-encoded cysteine to the conserved J-encoded phenylalanine. The earlier analysis of approximately 500 of the donors excluded sequences that lacked an unambiguous match to a single V gene segment. An earlier analysis of a few hundred of the donors called V segments functional above 56.7% productive rearrangements and segregating when the between-donor standard deviation exceeded 5%. A statistical classification framework was built to diagnose cytomegalovirus status from the catalog of TCR beta chain sequences. A later analysis assigned V and J genes by comparing TCR nucleotide sequences with IMGT/GENE-DB human TR gene sequences. The TCRdist pipeline was used in a later analysis to assign CDR3 sequences and most-parsimonious VDJ recombination scenarios. A later analysis defined each TCR beta chain by its CDR3 amino acid sequence plus V-gene family, and excluded reads lacking a unique V-gene family. In a later analysis, several hundred highly shared, low-generation-probability nucleotide sequences were removed to address suspected cross-contamination and a sequencing artifact. For each public chain, a later analysis derived a clonal expansion index from normalized ranks of inferred template counts within each repertoire. Generation probabilities in a later analysis came from a VDJ recombination model fitted to out-of-frame rearrangements, and those results were checked against IGoR. In a later analysis, TCR-TCR, TCR-HLA and TCR-CMV co-occurrence was scored with hypergeometric tests, and a repertoire-size bias correction was applied to TCR pairs. A later analysis estimated false discovery rates by permuting HLA or CMV assignments 20 times. In a later analysis, co-occurring TCRs were grouped with DBSCAN, and TCRdist sequence similarity was added when clustering was performed within HLA-allele-positive subsets. For co-occurrence clustering, repertoires with fewer than 30,000 or more than 120,000 public chains were excluded, along with about five repertoires with anomalous nucleotide sharing. Not all clones reach the TCRdb copy of this immuneACCESS table, which keeps in-frame sequences only. Checked studies attribute under half of the gap to unresolved V genes and leave the rest unexplained. The V and J calls and clone size are taken from that table; D and trimming were inferred from the DNA. Within this sample are roughly 150,000 clones, with 60% to 80% of them counted one time only. The ten largest clonotypes hold over 9% of the sample.

The CDR3 has 14 amino acids, counting the end cysteine and phenylalanine. Here the CDR3 DNA is all that survives: 42 bases in frame from base 1. V loses 5 bases at its end and J loses 3 bases; junction bases beyond the gene matches: 5. Based on the germline V gene, the CDR1 and CDR2 sequences are SGHTS and YDEGEE. On this clone: The antigen this receptor binds is unknown. Per-base quality was not reported, and no clone a single base away is much larger than it.

This receptor chain uses TRBV5-8 and TRBJ2-7; 10 of the junction bases match TRBD1. This receptor was taken from a man aged 18 to 30 in good health and CMV-seropositive. Material for sequencing was PBMCs. CDR3 sequence: CASSAGTGVYEQYF. DNA sequence: TGTGCCAGCAGTGCCGGGACAGGGGTCTACGAGCAGTACTTC.